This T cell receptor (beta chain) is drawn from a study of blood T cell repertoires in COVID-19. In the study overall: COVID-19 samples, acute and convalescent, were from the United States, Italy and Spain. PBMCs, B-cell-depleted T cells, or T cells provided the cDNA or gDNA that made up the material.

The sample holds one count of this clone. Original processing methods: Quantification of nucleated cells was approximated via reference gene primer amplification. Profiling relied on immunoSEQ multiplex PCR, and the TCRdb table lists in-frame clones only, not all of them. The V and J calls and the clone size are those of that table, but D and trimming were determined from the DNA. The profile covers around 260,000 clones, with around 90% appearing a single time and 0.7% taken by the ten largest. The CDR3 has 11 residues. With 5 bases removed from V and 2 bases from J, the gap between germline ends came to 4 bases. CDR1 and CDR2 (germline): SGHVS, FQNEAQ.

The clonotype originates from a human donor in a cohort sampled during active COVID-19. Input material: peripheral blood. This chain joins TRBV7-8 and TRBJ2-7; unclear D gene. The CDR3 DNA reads TGTGCCAGCAGCCCAACCTACGAGCAGTACTTC. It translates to CASSPTYEQYF.